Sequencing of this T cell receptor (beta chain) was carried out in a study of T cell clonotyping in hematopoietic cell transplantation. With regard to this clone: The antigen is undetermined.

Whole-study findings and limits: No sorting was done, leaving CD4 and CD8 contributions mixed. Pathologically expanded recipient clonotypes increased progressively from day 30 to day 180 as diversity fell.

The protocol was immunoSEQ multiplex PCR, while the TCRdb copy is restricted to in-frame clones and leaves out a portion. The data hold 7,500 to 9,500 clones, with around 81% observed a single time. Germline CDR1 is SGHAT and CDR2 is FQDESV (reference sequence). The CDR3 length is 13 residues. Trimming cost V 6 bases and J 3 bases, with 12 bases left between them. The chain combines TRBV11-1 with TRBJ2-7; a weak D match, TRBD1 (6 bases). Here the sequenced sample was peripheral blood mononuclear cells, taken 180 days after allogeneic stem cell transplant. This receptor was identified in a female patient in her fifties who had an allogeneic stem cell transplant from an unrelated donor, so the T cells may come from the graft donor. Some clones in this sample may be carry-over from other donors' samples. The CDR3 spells CASRPGTFYEQYF. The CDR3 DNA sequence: TGTGCCAGCAGACCCGGGACATTCTACGAGCAGTACTTC.